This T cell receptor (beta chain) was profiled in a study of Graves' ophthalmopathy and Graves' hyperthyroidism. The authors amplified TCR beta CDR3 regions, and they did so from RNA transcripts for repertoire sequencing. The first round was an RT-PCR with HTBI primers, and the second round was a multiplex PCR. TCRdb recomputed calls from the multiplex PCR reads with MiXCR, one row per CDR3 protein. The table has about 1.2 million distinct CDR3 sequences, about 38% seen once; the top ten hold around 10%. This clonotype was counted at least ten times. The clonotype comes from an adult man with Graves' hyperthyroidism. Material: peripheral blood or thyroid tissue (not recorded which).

CDR3 sequence reads: CSVSKNQETQYF. In DNA, the CDR3 is TGCAGCGTTTCGAAGAACCAAGAGACCCAGTACTTC. V and J are TRBV29-1 and TRBJ2-5; D not resolved. There are 12 residues in the CDR3. The germline CDR1 and CDR2 sequences are SQVTM and ANQGSEA. The V and J ends lost 5 bases and 0 bases respectively, with 7 bases between them. The whole variable domain, filled in from reference TRBV29-1 and TRBJ2-5, reads SAVISQKPSRDICQRGTSLTIQCQVDSQVTMMFWYRQQPGQSLTLIATANQGSEATYESGFVIDKFPISRPNLTFSTLTVSNMSPEDSSIYLCSVSKNQETQYFGPGTRLLVL.